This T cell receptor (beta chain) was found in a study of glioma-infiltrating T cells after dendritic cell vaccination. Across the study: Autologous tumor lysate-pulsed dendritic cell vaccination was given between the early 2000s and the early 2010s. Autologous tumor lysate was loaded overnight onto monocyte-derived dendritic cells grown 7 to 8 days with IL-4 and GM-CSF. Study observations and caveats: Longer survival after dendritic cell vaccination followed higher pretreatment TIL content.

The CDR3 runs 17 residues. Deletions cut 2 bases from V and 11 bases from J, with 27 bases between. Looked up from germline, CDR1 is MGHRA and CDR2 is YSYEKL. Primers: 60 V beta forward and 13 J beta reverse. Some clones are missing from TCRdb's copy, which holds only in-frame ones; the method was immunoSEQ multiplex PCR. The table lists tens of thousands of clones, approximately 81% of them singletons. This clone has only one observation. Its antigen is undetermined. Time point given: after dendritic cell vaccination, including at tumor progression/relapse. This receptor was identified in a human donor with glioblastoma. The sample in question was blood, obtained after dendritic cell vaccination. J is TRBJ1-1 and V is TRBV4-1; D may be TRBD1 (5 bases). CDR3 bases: TGCGCCAGCAGCCAAATTAACTTGGGACTAGACATAGGTGAGGCTTTCTTT. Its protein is CASSQINLGLDIGEAFF.